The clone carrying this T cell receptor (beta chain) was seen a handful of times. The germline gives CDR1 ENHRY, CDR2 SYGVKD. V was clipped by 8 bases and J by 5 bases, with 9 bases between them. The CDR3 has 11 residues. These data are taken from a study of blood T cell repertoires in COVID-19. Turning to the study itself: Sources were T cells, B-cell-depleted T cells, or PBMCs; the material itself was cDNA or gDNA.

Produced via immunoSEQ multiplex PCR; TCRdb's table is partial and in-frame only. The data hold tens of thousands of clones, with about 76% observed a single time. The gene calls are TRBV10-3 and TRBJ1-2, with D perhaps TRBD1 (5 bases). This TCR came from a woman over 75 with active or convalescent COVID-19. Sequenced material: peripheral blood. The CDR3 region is CAIQTEYGYTF. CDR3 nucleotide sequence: TGTGCCATCCAGACAGAGTATGGCTACACCTTC.